This T cell receptor beta chain was sequenced in a study of CD8 T cell repertoires and HIV-1 epitope variants (TCRdb year 2020). Turning to the overall study: T cells were stimulated in separate culture wells with each of twenty-five peptides representing autologous and known Gag and Nef epitope variants. Cultures were maintained for nine to ten days in IMDM with gentamicin, and half-media changes adding IL-2, IL-7 and IL-15 were performed on days 3 and 7. An aliquot of 1M T cells was saved as an uncultured baseline condition, separate from the 75 to 100 T cell cultures. Three Gag epitope families and Nef HW9 and YT9 were included among the tested epitopes. Using the EasySep Human T Cell Enrichment Kit, T cells were enriched and then co-cultured with an equal number of autologous T cell-negative cells acting as antigen-presenting cells. The control conditions were a CMV, EBV and flu peptide pool, the Ebola AY9 epitope as a negative control, and a well with no peptide. A total of around 83 T cell cultures were run, with each culture condition performed in triplicate except for one peptide, which was performed in duplicate. Overall study outcomes, separate from this receptor: Of the nine antigen-specific TCR beta clonotypes identified, six appeared cross-reactive for autologous or known escape epitope variants. Only TCR beta chains were identified by the assay, and proliferation to antigen, not T cell function or cytokine profile, was indicated. A few clonotypes recognized the Nef KF9 family and one the HW9 family, with no responses to the TAALDMSHF plasma variant.

Taken from cysteine to phenylalanine, the CDR3 has 18 residues. CDR3 DNA only is kept here, 54 bases in frame from base 1. Clipping removes 4 bases from V and 0 bases from J, with 13 as the unmatched junction base count. TCR beta CDR3 regions were sequenced at survey depth on the immunoSEQ platform. The QIAamp DNA micro kit was used to extract genomic DNA from every cultured and uncultured CD8+ T cell population. Processing in the source paper ran as follows. Samples with fewer than 5,000 productive reads were excluded, which removed about 6% of the roughly 80 HIV peptide-stimulated cultures. Sequences were trimmed to CDR3 by a MANAFEST web app, and nonproductive sequences, CDR3s under 5 amino acids, and sequences not starting with C or ending with F/W were removed. Clonotypes were classified as antigen-specific only if expansion was observed in at least 2 of 3 replicates versus the no-peptide control at FDR 0.01, only within one epitope family. In addition, a specific clonotype needed a frequency at least fivefold higher than in wells stimulated with peptides from other epitope families. In TCRdb, the immuneACCESS table is reduced to in-frame sequences with V and J assigned. These tables do not hold every clone; where another copy was compared, an unresolved V gene accounts for under half, and the others remain unexplained. The V and J calls and the clone size are those of that table, but D and trimming were determined from the DNA. In all, the sample holds 5,000 to 6,500 clones, and 60% to 65% of those were seen once. Together, the top ten hold 44% of the sample.

The EasySep Human CD8+ T Cell Enrichment Kit was used on day 10 to isolate CD8+ T cells from every culture. In the case of this clone: Its target antigen remains unknown. There are no base qualities to consult, and no much larger clone falls within one base.

The sequenced sample was cultured CD8+ T cells derived from PBMCs. The clonotype comes from a male donor with HIV. The rearranged chain carries TRBV5-3 and TRBJ2-1, with 7 bases aligning to TRBD2. TRBV5-3 belongs to the ORF category, with a function that is uncertain. Read as DNA, the sequence is TGTGCCAGAAGCGCCCTACCTAGCGGCCCTAGCTCCTACAATGAGCAGTTCTTC. It translates to CARSALPSGPSSYNEQFF.